The rows below give T cell receptor beta chains drawn from one sample of a study of cytomegalovirus exposure and HLA in healthy donors. The assay was immunoSEQ multiplex PCR, and TCRdb's table has in-frame clones only and misses some. Of about 190,000 clones in the sample, 85% to 90% were seen once. The sample was PBMCs. These receptors were obtained from a man aged 25 to 40 in good health and CMV-seronegative. Both conserved end residues are part of each CDR3. D genes are given only for firm matches. Size is omitted from some rows. Given values are once, few, many or a class for expanded clones.

V: TRBV5-6
J: TRBJ1-1
size: NA
D: TRBD1
DNA: TGTGCCAGCAGCTTGGTTGGGACAGGGGGCACTGAAGCTTTCTTT
CDR3: CASSLVGTGGTEAFF

V: TRBV7-9
J: TRBJ2-7
size: NA
D: TRBD1
DNA: TGTGCCAGCAGCGCGCCGGGACAGGGGGCCTACGAGCAGTACTTC
CDR3: CASSAPGQGAYEQYF

V: TRBV27
J: TRBJ1-3
size: NA
D: TRBD1
DNA: TGTGCCAGCAGCCCACAGGGGGCACTTGGAAACACCATATATTTT
CDR3: CASSPQGALGNTIYF

V: TRBV19
J: TRBJ1-5
size: NA
D: TRBD1
DNA: TGTGCCAGTAGGAGGACAGGGACCGATAGCAATCAGCCCCAGCATTTT
CDR3: CASRRTGTDSNQPQHF

V: TRBV18
J: TRBJ1-3
size: once
D: NA
DNA: TGTGCCAGCTCACCACTGAGTGTTGAAAACACCATATATTTT
CDR3: CASSPLSVENTIYF

V: TRBV6-5
J: TRBJ1-6
size: NA
D: NA
DNA: TGTGCCAGCAGTTTCGACCGGGACACGAGGAATTCACCCCTCCACTTT
CDR3: CASSFDRDTRNSPLHF

V: TRBV5-1
J: TRBJ2-1
size: NA
D: TRBD2
DNA: TGCGCCAGCAGCTCGGGGGGACTAGCGGCCGGAAATGAGCAGTTCTTC
CDR3: CASSSGGLAAGNEQFF

V: TRBV6-6
J: TRBJ2-7
size: once
D: TRBD1
DNA: TGTGCCAGCAGCGGGGGACAGGGTACCGAGCAGTACTTC
CDR3: CASSGGQGTEQYF

V: TRBV2
J: TRBJ2-2
size: NA
D: TRBD2
DNA: TGTGCCAGCAGTTTACTAGCGGCCGCGAACACCGGGGAGCTGTTTTTT
CDR3: CASSLLAAANTGELFF

V: TRBV11-2
J: TRBJ2-5
size: NA
D: NA
DNA: TGTGCCAGCAGCCGACTAGGGGCGCGGATAGAGACCCAGTACTTC
CDR3: CASSRLGARIETQYF

V: TRBV7-2
J: TRBJ1-3
size: NA
D: NA
DNA: TGTGCCAGCAGCACAGACAGCTCTGGAAACACCATATATTTT
CDR3: CASSTDSSGNTIYF

V: TRBV5-1
J: TRBJ2-2
size: NA
D: NA
DNA: TGCGCCAGCAGCCCCGGACACAGTCCGAACACCGGGGAGCTGTTTTTT
CDR3: CASSPGHSPNTGELFF

V: TRBV30
J: TRBJ1-1
size: NA
D: NA
DNA: TGTGCCTGGCACCCCGCGGGGCTGGGTTACACTGAAGCTTTCTTT
CDR3: CAWHPAGLGYTEAFF

V: TRBV28
J: TRBJ1-4
size: NA
D: TRBD1
DNA: TGTGCCAGCAGTTTGACAGGGGGCCGAGCAACTAATGAAAAACTGTTTTTT
CDR3: CASSLTGGRATNEKLFF

V: TRBV7-8
J: TRBJ2-7
size: NA
D: TRBD1
DNA: TGTGCCAGCAGTCCCACCGGGACAGGGACGTTACACGAGCAGTACTTC
CDR3: CASSPTGTGTLHEQYF

V: TRBV4-1
J: TRBJ2-7
size: NA
D: NA
DNA: TGCGCCAGCAGCCAAGCTGACCGGGACACCTACGAGCAGTACTTC
CDR3: CASSQADRDTYEQYF

V: TRBV28
J: TRBJ1-5
size: NA
D: NA
DNA: TGTGCCAGCAGTTCCTATGAGGCAGGGAATCAGCCCCAGCATTTT
CDR3: CASSSYEAGNQPQHF

V: TRBV30
J: TRBJ1-4
size: NA
D: TRBD1
DNA: TGTGCCTGGAGTGCAGGGGGTTGGTATGAAAAACTGTTTTTT
CDR3: CAWSAGGWYEKLFF

V: TRBV5-1
J: TRBJ1-1
size: NA
D: NA
DNA: TGCGCCAGCAGCTTCTCGTCGGGGAACACTGAAGCTTTCTTT
CDR3: CASSFSSGNTEAFF

V: TRBV30
J: TRBJ2-1
size: NA
D: NA
DNA: TGTGCCTGGGATTCCGGGACACTTCCTTACAATGAGCAGTTCTTC
CDR3: CAWDSGTLPYNEQFF

V: TRBV29-1
J: TRBJ2-7
size: NA
D: TRBD2
DNA: TGCAGCGTTGAAGACGGGATAAGCGGGAGGGCCTACGAGCAGTACTTC
CDR3: CSVEDGISGRAYEQYF

V: TRBV12-5
J: TRBJ1-2
size: NA
D: NA
DNA: TGTGCTAGTGGTTTGGTGGCGGGAAGCTTCTTCTATGGCTACACCTTC
CDR3: CASGLVAGSFFYGYTF

V: TRBV7-9
J: TRBJ2-2
size: NA
D: NA
DNA: TGTGCCAGCCCCGGCACAGGGTTGAACACCGGGGAGCTGTTTTTT
CDR3: CASPGTGLNTGELFF

V: TRBV27
J: TRBJ2-7
size: few
D: NA
DNA: TGTGCCAGCAGTTTAGATGGCACCCCATGGGAGCAGTACTTC
CDR3: CASSLDGTPWEQYF

V: TRBV5-1
J: TRBJ2-1
size: NA
D: NA
DNA: TGCGCCAGCAGCCCGGGTACCTACAATGAGCAGTTCTTC
CDR3: CASSPGTYNEQFF

V: TRBV6-1
J: TRBJ2-7
size: NA
D: NA
DNA: TGTGCCAGCAGCGCTACCTACGAGCAGTACTTC
CDR3: CASSATYEQYF